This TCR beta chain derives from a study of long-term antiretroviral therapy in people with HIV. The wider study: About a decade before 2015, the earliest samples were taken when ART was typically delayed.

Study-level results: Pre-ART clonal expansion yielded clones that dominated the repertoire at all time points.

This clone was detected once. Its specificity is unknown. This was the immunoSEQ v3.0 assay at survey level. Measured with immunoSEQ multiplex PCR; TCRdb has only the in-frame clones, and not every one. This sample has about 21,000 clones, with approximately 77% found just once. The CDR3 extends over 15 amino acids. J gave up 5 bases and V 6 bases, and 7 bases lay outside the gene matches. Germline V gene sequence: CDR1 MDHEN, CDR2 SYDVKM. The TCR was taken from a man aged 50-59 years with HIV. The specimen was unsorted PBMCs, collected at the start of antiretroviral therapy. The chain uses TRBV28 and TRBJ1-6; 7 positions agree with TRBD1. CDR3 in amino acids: CASRPGTADNSPLHF. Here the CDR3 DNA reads TGTGCCAGCAGGCCTGGGACAGCTGATAATTCACCCCTCCACTTT.